The 18 T cell receptor beta chains below all came from one sample that was sequenced in a study of graft-versus-host responses after intestinal transplantation (dated by TCRdb to about 2021). Taken with the paper, the label for time point translates to: cells obtained before transplantation from donor or recipient. Mixed lymphocyte reactions plated around 200,000 CFSE-labeled pre-transplant responders with around 200,000 irradiated violet-dye-labeled stimulators and were cultured for about 6 days. The library was obtained by the immunoSEQ multiplex PCR assay. Not all clones reach the TCRdb copy of this immuneACCESS table, which keeps in-frame sequences only. Checked studies attribute under half of the gap to unresolved V genes and leave the rest unexplained. The sample table contains 11,000 to 15,000 clones; only one count was recorded for more than 30% of them. The leading ten clones occupy around 16% of the sample.

The specimen was alloreactive CD8+ T cells from a mixed lymphocyte reaction culture, collected before intestinal transplant. In light of the paper, this sample's cell subset or site label describes: CFSE-low proliferating T cells sorted from roughly six-day pre-transplant mixed lymphocyte reaction (GvH or HvG direction). Receptor source: a human patient who received an intestinal transplant.

In this sample, this clone turned up a few times. Being one base from a much bigger clone, this may be a read error. V gene TRBV4-3 combines with J gene TRBJ2-7, with TRBD1 matching over 7 bases. This CDR3 has 14 amino acids. CDR1 and CDR2 from the germline V gene are LGHNA and YSLEER. V shed 4 bases, J shed 3 bases, and the junction held 6 bases outside the gene matches. The CDR3 reads CASSPRDSNYEQYF. The CDR3 DNA is TGCGCCAGCAGCCCCCGGGACAGCAACTACGAGCAGTACTTC.

The chain is built from TRBV27 and TRBJ2-1, with D maybe TRBD1 (5 bases). The germline V and J ends were trimmed by 2 bases and 7 bases, with 9 bases remaining between them. The CDR3 runs 13 residues. In germline, CDR1 is MNHEY, CDR2 SMNVEV (reference sequence). The CDR3 is CASSLIGANEQFF. CDR3 DNA sequence: TGTGCCAGCAGTTTAATAGGGGCTAATGAGCAGTTCTTC.

A remark on this clone: The same CDR3 also results from other DNA sequences found in this sample. The rearrangement links TRBV5-6 to TRBJ2-2; D perhaps matches TRBD1 (7 bases). CDR3 size: 15 residues. The germline V gene encodes CDR1 SGHDT and CDR2 YYEEEE. Trimming took 4 bases from V and 2 from J, leaving 12 bases between them. The CDR3 DNA reads as TGTGCCAGCAGCCTCGGAGGGGGCAACACCGGGGAGCTGTTTTTT. Translated: CASSLGGGNTGELFF.

In this sample, this clone turned up a few times. This rearrangement joins TRBV19 to TRBJ2-1; D gene unclear. CDR1 and CDR2 (germline): LNHDA, SQIVND (reference sequence). The CDR3 is made up of 15 amino acids. Trimming left V 1 base short and J 2 bases short, with 9 bases between. CDR3 loop: CASSIAARTYNEQFF. In DNA, the CDR3 is TGTGCCAGTAGTATAGCAGCGCGGACCTACAATGAGCAGTTCTTC.

The chain uses TRBV4-3 and TRBJ2-7, with D possibly being TRBD1 (5 bases). Germline V gene lookup returns CDR1 LGHNA and CDR2 YSLEER. This CDR3 spans 15 amino acids. The V and J ends lost 2 bases and 4 bases respectively, with 15 bases between them. The CDR3 loop is CASSQSLGSGYEQYF. The CDR3 bases are TGCGCCAGCAGCCAATCCCTAGGCTCAGGGTACGAGCAGTACTTC.

This clone was seen a few times. This chain connects TRBV6-1 to TRBJ1-2; D gene ambiguous. The CDR3 totals 12 residues. The V and J ends lost 5 bases and 6 bases respectively, with 10 bases between them. Germline V gene data show CDR1 as MNHNS and CDR2 as SASEGT. This CDR3 reads CASSYSGNGYTF. The CDR3 DNA is TGTGCCAGCAGTTATAGCGGAAATGGCTACACCTTC.

This sequence joins TRBV7-9 and TRBJ2-7; 7 nucleotides match TRBD2. V lost 0 bases, J lost 4 bases, and 0 bases stayed unmatched. The germline V gene encodes CDR1 SEHNR and CDR2 FQNEAQ (reference sequence). The CDR3 consists of 13 residues. CDR3 in amino acids: CASSLAGGYEQYF. The CDR3 region has the DNA TGTGCCAGCAGCTTAGCGGGGGGGTACGAGCAGTACTTC.

The V call is TRBV27, the J call TRBJ2-1, with D tentatively TRBD1 (5 bases). Per germline, CDR1 MNHEY and CDR2 SMNVEV (reference sequence). Trimming stripped 4 bases from V and 5 bases from J, with 15 bases between. This CDR3 contains 15 residues. The CDR3 sequence is CASSSPGLLDNEQFF. The CDR3 DNA reads TGTGCCAGCAGTTCCCCAGGGCTCCTAGACAATGAGCAGTTCTTC.

The chain links TRBV6-6 to TRBJ2-2; 7 bases map to TRBD1. J was trimmed by 2 bases and V by 7 bases; bases with no gene match: 7. The length of the CDR3 is 15 residues. Per germline, CDR1 MNHNY and CDR2 SVGAGI (reference sequence). DNA of the CDR3: TGTGCCAGCACACCGGGACAGATCAACACCGGGGAGCTGTTTTTT. It codes for CASTPGQINTGELFF.

The chain uses TRBV27 and TRBJ2-7, with 9 positions matching TRBD2. Germline-derived CDR1 and CDR2 are MNHEY and SMNVEV (reference sequence). CDR3 length: 14 residues. After removal of 5 bases from V and 2 bases from J, the junction contained 4 bases not matched to a gene. CDR3 in amino acids: CASSQTSGPYEQYF. The DNA of the CDR3 is TGTGCCAGCAGTCAAACTAGCGGGCCCTACGAGCAGTACTTC.

CDR3 bases: TGTGCCAGCAGCCCAACAGGGCTCGGGGAGCAGTTCTTC. This codes for CASSPTGLGEQFF. This chain uses TRBV6-5 with TRBJ2-1, with a weak D call TRBD1 (6 bases). V was trimmed by 6 bases and J by 10 bases, leaving 16 bases between them. The V gene's germline CDR1 is MNHEY and CDR2 SVGAGI. This CDR3 contains 13 residues.

As DNA, the CDR3 is TGCGCCAGCAGCTTGGAGTCGGGTTGGGGCTACACCTTC. Protein sequence: CASSLESGWGYTF. This sequence joins TRBV5-1 and TRBJ1-2; unclear D gene. The germline V and J ends were trimmed by 0 bases and 8 bases, with 11 bases remaining between them. This CDR3 has 13 amino acids. CDR1 and CDR2 (germline): SGHRS, YFSETQ.

The rearrangement links TRBV28 to TRBJ2-7, with TRBD1 identical over 7 bases. The CDR3 is 14 residues long. CDR1 is MDHEN and CDR2 is SYDVKM in the germline V gene. J lost 4 bases, V lost 7 bases, and 10 bases had no gene match. The CDR3 loop reads CASKQTGTVYEQYF. The DNA for the CDR3 is TGTGCCAGCAAACAGACCGGGACAGTTTACGAGCAGTACTTC. Drawing the rest from reference TRBV28 and TRBJ2-7, the complete variable domain is DVKVTQSSRYLVKRTGEKVFLECVQDMDHENMFWYRQDPGLGLRLIYFSYDVKMKEKGDIPEGYSVSREKKERFSLILESASTNQTSMYLCASKQTGTVYEQYFGPGTRLTVT.

The chain joins TRBV4-1 to TRBJ1-2, with D tentatively TRBD1 (6 bases). With 0 bases removed from V and 2 bases from J, the gap between germline ends came to 10 bases. The V gene's germline CDR1 is MGHRA and CDR2 YSYEKL. The CDR3 sequence is 15 residues long. In nucleotides, the CDR3 is TGCGCCAGCAGCCAAGATCCCGGGACAAACTATGGCTACACCTTC. It yields the protein CASSQDPGTNYGYTF.

This clone was counted only a few times. This chain joins TRBV4-1 and TRBJ1-1; D possibly corresponds to TRBD1 (5 bases). Germline CDR1 MGHRA, CDR2 YSYEKL. This CDR3 region has 15 residues. Trimming cost V 0 bases and J 4 bases, with 12 bases left between them. The CDR3 here is CASSQEGREGTEAFF. In nucleotides, the CDR3 is TGCGCCAGCAGCCAAGAGGGCAGGGAGGGCACTGAAGCTTTCTTT.

The chain uses TRBV2 and TRBJ1-5, with D perhaps matching TRBD1 (5 bases). The CDR3 runs 15 residues. V lost 3 bases and J lost 4, with 13 bases in between. The germline V gene has CDR1 SNHLY and CDR2 FYNNEI. CDR3 nucleotides: TGTGCCAGCAGTGACAGGGTGGGGTGGAATCAGCCCCAGCATTTT. Translating gives CASSDRVGWNQPQHF.

This sequence joins TRBV12-5 and TRBJ2-3, with D perhaps matching TRBD2 (6 bases). CDR1 and CDR2 (germline): LGHNT, FRNRAP. The CDR3 extends over 15 amino acids. V was pared by 7 bases and J by 2 bases, with 16 bases between. CDR3 sequence: CASAPPGGVTDTQYF. The CDR3 nucleotides read TGTGCTAGTGCCCCGCCCGGGGGAGTCACAGATACGCAGTATTTT.

This clone was recorded a few times. This rearrangement joins TRBV4-1 to TRBJ2-2; no firm D call. The V and J ends lost 3 bases and 0 bases respectively, with 11 bases between them. The CDR3 loop spans 16 amino acids. The V gene's germline CDR1 is MGHRA and CDR2 YSYEKL. CDR3 in amino acids: CASSQPLPSNTGELFF. The CDR3 DNA is TGCGCCAGCAGCCAGCCTCTACCCTCGAACACCGGGGAGCTGTTTTTT.